The 20 T cell receptor beta chains below all came from one sample that was sequenced in a study of tumor and adjacent non-tumor tissue in lung cancer. The template was RNA from unsorted bulk tissue. TCRbeta libraries were built with three rounds of nested PCR, modified from ARM-PCR. TCRdb ran MiXCR on the multiplex PCR reads and lists one entry per CDR3 protein. This table holds around 86,000 distinct CDR3 sequences, 72% found once. The sequenced sample was lung tumor tissue. The receptors shown here come from a woman in her forties with non-small cell lung cancer.

With respect to this clonotype: One end of the junction varies from germline; a read error may be responsible. This chain connects TRBV11-2 to TRBJ2-3, with TRBD2 as a possible D gene (5 bases). Germline loops: CDR1 SGHAT, CDR2 FQNNGV. The CDR3 totals 15 residues. The CDR3 loop is CVSSSDTLGEDTQYF. CDR3 bases: TGTGTCAGCAGCAGCGATACTCTCGGGGAAGATACGCAGTATTTT.

A word on this clonotype: A read error may be the cause here, since a much bigger clone is one base away. This chain connects TRBV7-9 to TRBJ1-2, with 7 bases lining up with TRBD1. The CDR3 consists of 13 residues. CDR1 and CDR2 from the germline V gene are SEHNR and FQNEAQ (reference sequence). CDR3 bases: TGTGCCAGCAGCATCCGGGACAGCTCCGAGCTCAGCTTC. Protein sequence: CASSIRDSSELSF. The full variable domain, completed using reference TRBV7-9 and TRBJ1-2, is DTGVSQNPRHKITKRGQNVTFRCDPISEHNRLYWYRQTLGQGPEFLTYFQNEAQLEKSRLLSDRFSAERPKGSFSTLEIQRTEQGDSAMYLCASSIRDSSELSFGSGTRLTVV.

V usage is TRBV11-2 and J usage is TRBJ2-1, with 11 nucleotides matching TRBD2. This CDR3 comprises 17 residues. With 7 bases clipped from V and 6 bases from J, the junction kept 14 bases outside the gene matches. The germline V gene has CDR1 SGHAT and CDR2 FQNNGV. CDR3 loop: CASNFRTTSGIVNEQFF. DNA of the CDR3: TGTGCCAGCAACTTTCGGACGACTAGCGGGATTGTCAATGAGCAGTTCTTC.

About this clonotype itself: One junction end does not reproduce the germline sequence, and a read error may be involved. The chain combines TRBV6-2 or TRBV6-3 with TRBJ2-3; D might be TRBD2 (5 bases). Looked up from germline, CDR1 is MNHEY and CDR2 is SVGEGT. There are 15 residues in the CDR3. As DNA, the CDR3 is TGTGTCAGCACAGATAGGGCTCGGAGCGGCGATACGCAGTATTTC. Its translation is CVSTDRARSGDTQYF.

This clonotype showed up just once. The chain couples TRBV11-2 to TRBJ1-5; D gene unclear. The DNA end is a closer match to TRBJ2-3, so the J assignment may be wrong. The CDR3 consists of 13 residues. Germline CDR1 and CDR2: SGHAT and FQNNGV. The DNA for the CDR3 is TGTGCCAGCAGCTTAGAGCCCCCGAAGCCCCAGTATTTT. Translation: CASSLEPPKPQYF.

The chain recombines TRBV20-1 with TRBJ1-4; 7 bases are shared with TRBD1. Germline assignment: CDR1 DFQATT and CDR2 SNEGSKA (reference sequence). This CDR3 has 14 amino acids. The J segment lost 12 bases and the V segment lost 0 bases, leaving 10 bases of the junction unmatched. CDR3 sequence: CSARDQGGIGELFF. DNA for the CDR3: TGCAGTGCTAGAGATCAAGGGGGCATAGGGGAACTGTTTTTT.

This clonotype was detected many times. V usage is TRBV6-5 and J usage is TRBJ2-1; no firm D call. V lost 2 bases to trimming and J lost 4 bases, with 12 bases between them. The CDR3 covers 15 residues. In germline, CDR1 is MNHEY, CDR2 SVGAGI. CDR3 sequence: CASSYDRSTYNEQFF. The CDR3 nucleotides read TGTGCCAGCAGTTACGACCGGTCAACTTACAATGAGCAGTTCTTC.

The DNA of the CDR3 is TGTGCCAGCAGTTACCAAGGGACACGGGCCGGGGAGCTGTTTTTT. This codes for CASSYQGTRAGELFF. V is TRBV6-5 and J is TRBJ2-2; D may be TRBD1 (6 bases). The CDR3 runs 15 residues. Germline lookup yields CDR1 MNHEY and CDR2 SVGAGI. The germline V and J ends were trimmed by 2 bases and 6 bases, with 13 bases remaining between them.

About this clonotype: Since no conserved phenylalanine or tryptophan closes the CDR3, a read error is the likely cause. The chain joins TRBV6-1 to TRBJ2-2; 7 nucleotides align to TRBD1. Germline values: CDR1 MNHNS, CDR2 SASEGT. The CDR3 runs 13 residues. CDR3: CANSETGLGELFH. Written as DNA, the CDR3 is TGTGCCAACAGTGAGACAGGGCTCGGGGAGCTGTTTCAT.

Turning to this clonotype: Germline and junction disagree at one end, which may indicate a read error. The J gene is TRBJ2-5, the V gene TRBV4-1; 7 nucleotides line up with TRBD2. This CDR3 is built from 19 residues. The germline V gene encodes CDR1 MGHRA and CDR2 YSYEKL. In DNA form, the CDR3 reads TGCGCCAGCAGCCAAGAGGCTGTGGGGCCAGCGGGGATACAAGAGACCCAATACTTC. Protein product: CASSQEAVGPAGIQETQYF.

The V and J genes are TRBV7-2 and TRBJ2-5; D might be TRBD1 (6 bases). This CDR3 spans 15 amino acids. Germline V gene sequence: CDR1 SGHTA, CDR2 FQGNSA. Trimming removed 9 bases at V and 1 base at J, with 18 bases between. The CDR3 nucleotides read TGTGCCAGGAGCCAACCCAGGGGCCTCCAAGAGACCCAGTACTTC. This translates into CARSQPRGLQETQYF.

Within the sample, this clonotype is medium-sized. The J gene is TRBJ2-1, the V gene TRBV11-2; D is ambiguous. Germline V gene lookup returns CDR1 SGHAT and CDR2 FQNNGV. The CDR3 length is 17 residues. V was cut by 4 bases and J by 2 bases, with 18 bases left in between. The CDR3 loop is CASSSRWWANTYNEQFF. As DNA, the CDR3 is TGTGCCAGCAGCTCCCGTTGGTGGGCCAATACCTACAATGAGCAGTTCTTC.

This sequence joins TRBV28 and TRBJ2-7, with unresolved D. Germline lookup yields CDR1 MDHEN and CDR2 SYDVKM. Between the trimmed V and J ends, which lost 2 bases and 6 bases, there was a span of 14 bases. This CDR3 is built from 14 residues. The CDR3 loop reads CASSLLACRAEQYF. The CDR3 region has the DNA TGTGCCAGCAGTTTACTGGCATGTCGGGCCGAGCAGTACTTC.

In its sample, this clonotype was seen a few times. An end of the junction does not agree with germline; a read error may underlie this. This chain connects TRBV15 to TRBJ1-1; the D is unclear. This CDR3 comprises 13 residues. Germline V gene data show CDR1 as LNHNV and CDR2 as YYDKDF (reference sequence). The CDR3 nucleotides read TGCGCCGCCAGCAGAGAACGGATGACTGAAGCTTTCTTT. This encodes CAASRERMTEAFF.

As for this clonotype: The CDR3 does not end in the conserved phenylalanine or tryptophan, so this is likely a read error. The rearrangement joins TRBV5-1 to TRBJ2-7, with D uncertain. V was shortened by 5 bases and J by 3 bases, with 6 bases between the two germline ends. The CDR3 is 11 residues long. Germline V gene lookup returns CDR1 SGHRS and CDR2 YFSETQ. DNA for the CDR3: TGCGCCAGCAGTCAGAACTACGAGCAGTACTAC. It is translated as CASSQNYEQYY.

CDR3 coding DNA: TGTGCCAGCAGTTTTCCCGGGGGTAGGGAGACCCAGTACTTC. This gives the protein CASSFPGGRETQYF. This rearrangement joins TRBV12-3 or TRBV12-4 to TRBJ2-5; tentatively, D is TRBD2 (6 bases). The CDR3 sequence is 14 residues long. Trimming left V 3 bases short and J 5 bases short, with 13 bases between.

The genes are TRBV20-1 and TRBJ2-7; D gene uncertain. Trimming stripped 0 bases from V and 5 bases from J, with 14 bases between. This CDR3 is 14 amino acids long. Germline V CDR1 and CDR2: DFQATT, SNEGSKA (reference sequence). For the CDR3, the DNA is TGCAGTGCTAGAGATCTCGGCTACCTCCACGAGCAGTACTTC. Translated, it gives CSARDLGYLHEQYF.

In regard to this clonotype: This may be a read error: a much more frequent sequence differs by one nucleotide. The rearrangement uses TRBV24-1 and TRBJ2-3; 8 nucleotides agree with TRBD2. J was trimmed by 1 base and V by 5 bases; bases with no gene match: 7. The CDR3 spans 16 residues. CDR1 is KGHDR, CDR2 SFDVKD, per germline. This CDR3 reads CATSGRSGGGTDTQYF. In DNA, the CDR3 is TGTGCCACCAGTGGACGAAGCGGGGGCGGCACAGATACGCAGTATTTT.

This clonotype showed up just once. The junction does not match germline at one end; this may be a read error. The rearrangement links TRBV11-3 to TRBJ2-1; D may match TRBD1 or TRBD2 (5 bases each). Germline CDR1 and CDR2: SGHNT and YENEEA. The CDR3 is 17 amino acids. DNA for the CDR3: TGTGTCAGCAGCCCGCAAAATCTGGTGGGGGTTGACAATGAGCAGTTCTTC. Its translation is CVSSPQNLVGVDNEQFF.

Only one count was recorded for this clonotype. V and J are TRBV6-5 and TRBJ1-1, with D tentatively TRBD1 (6 bases). Looked up from germline, CDR1 is MNHEY and CDR2 is SVGAGI. This CDR3 comprises 14 residues. Between the trimmed V and J ends, which lost 7 bases and 7 bases, there was a span of 19 bases. The CDR3 reads CASISLRRDNEAFF. CDR3 bases: TGTGCCAGCATCAGCCTGAGACGGGACAATGAAGCTTTCTTT.